One and the same sample provided the 17 T cell receptor beta chains below, sequenced in a study of T-cell reconstitution after alpha-beta-depleted transplantation in children. During its preparation, the TCRbeta library received unique molecular identifiers. MiXCR, applied by TCRdb to the PCR reads, yields one record per CDR3 protein. Among about 1,000,000 distinct CDR3 sequences listed, under 30% were seen once. Sequencing was performed on PBMCs, mostly from graft donor cells, taken 360 days after TCRalphabeta/CD19-depleted stem cell transplant. These receptors all stem from a boy younger than two who had a stem cell transplant for SCID, so the T cells may come from the graft donor.

The CDR3 sequence is CASSHTSGKGEQFF. CDR3 nucleotide sequence: TGCGCCAGCAGCCATACTAGCGGTAAGGGTGAGCAGTTCTTC. The genes are TRBV4-1 and TRBJ2-1; 8 bases map to TRBD2. Germline CDR1 MGHRA, CDR2 YSYEKL. This CDR3 comprises 14 residues. The V segment lost 3 bases and the J segment 9 bases; nucleotides outside the gene matches: 7.

A few counts support this clonotype. This chain connects TRBV5-1 to TRBJ2-7; TRBD1 is a possible D gene (6 bases). This CDR3 spans 16 amino acids. The V end was cut by 4 bases, the J end by 0 bases, with 17 bases between. Germline V lookup: CDR1 SGHRS, CDR2 YFSETQ. The CDR3 bases are TGCGCCAGCAGCCCGGACCATAGGGGGAGCTCCTACGAGCAGTACTTC. This encodes CASSPDHRGSSYEQYF.

The CDR3 protein is CAINDPGTGVGEQYF. The CDR3 DNA reads TGTGCCATCAACGACCCAGGGACAGGGGTAGGCGAGCAGTACTTC. The chain links TRBV10-3 to TRBJ2-7, with 10 bases fitting TRBD1. This CDR3 is built from 15 residues. Unmatched junction bases numbered 12, after V lost 7 bases and J lost 6 bases. Germline V gene lookup returns CDR1 ENHRY and CDR2 SYGVKD.

A few counts support this clonotype. This chain links TRBV12-3 or TRBV12-4 with TRBJ2-2, with 7 nucleotides matching TRBD1. The J segment lost 2 bases and the V segment lost 5 bases, leaving 11 bases of the junction unmatched. This CDR3 is 17 amino acids long. The CDR3, as DNA: TGTGCCAGCAGTCAGGGGGTCGGGACGGTCAACACCGGGGAGCTGTTTTTT. It translates to CASSQGVGTVNTGELFF.

The V call is TRBV20-1, the J call TRBJ2-7, with D unresolved. Trimming cost V 3 bases and J 2 bases, with 11 bases left between them. CDR3 length: 13 amino acids. Germline values: CDR1 DFQATT, CDR2 SNEGSKA (reference sequence). CDR3 sequence reads: CSASHQGPYEQYF. In DNA, the CDR3 is TGCAGTGCTAGTCACCAAGGACCCTACGAGCAGTACTTC.

The chain uses TRBV6-5 and TRBJ2-1; 8 nucleotides align to TRBD2. Germline V gene sequence: CDR1 MNHEY, CDR2 SVGAGI. This CDR3 has 16 residues. V lost 0 bases and J lost 0; bases outside the gene matches: 1. The CDR3 region is CASSYSRGGSYNEQFF. The DNA for the CDR3 is TGTGCCAGCAGTTACTCCCGGGGGGGCTCCTACAATGAGCAGTTCTTC.

This chain uses TRBV29-1 with TRBJ2-7; D remains ambiguous. The V and J ends lost 4 bases and 3 bases respectively, with 19 bases between them. In germline, CDR1 is SQVTM, CDR2 ANQGSEA. This CDR3 spans 15 amino acids. CDR3 region: CSVVVLRNPIYEQYF. The CDR3 bases are TGCAGCGTTGTGGTTTTGCGGAATCCAATCTACGAGCAGTACTTC.

A few counts support this clonotype. The J gene is TRBJ1-1, the V gene TRBV7-2; D uncertain. The CDR3 sequence is 14 residues long. Trimming pared 1 base from V and 3 bases from J, leaving 9 bases between. Germline values: CDR1 SGHTA, CDR2 FQGNSA. CDR3 protein: CASSLESGDTEAFF. The CDR3 DNA reads TGTGCCAGCAGCTTAGAATCGGGCGACACTGAAGCTTTCTTT.

The V and J genes are TRBV4-2 and TRBJ2-5; TRBD1 or TRBD2 may be the D gene (5 bases each). The CDR3 is 16 residues long. Germline CDR1 reads LGHNA; CDR2 reads YNFKEQ. Trimming cost V 1 base and J 1 base, with 13 bases left between them. This chain's CDR3 is CASSQGGYGAQETQYF. The CDR3 DNA reads as TGTGCCAGCAGCCAAGGGGGGTACGGGGCCCAAGAGACCCAGTACTTC.

This clonotype was seen just once. V usage is TRBV7-9 and J usage is TRBJ2-1; D may correspond to TRBD1 or TRBD2 (6 bases each). CDR1 and CDR2 from the germline V gene are SEHNR and FQNEAQ (reference sequence). The CDR3 has 16 amino acids. Trimming shortened V by 1 base and J by 6 bases, and 16 bases separated the two germline ends. The CDR3 spells CASSLERGLGGNEQFF. CDR3 sequence (DNA): TGTGCCAGCAGCTTAGAACGGGGGCTTGGGGGCAATGAGCAGTTCTTC.

This clonotype turned up a few times. V gene TRBV20-1 combines with J gene TRBJ2-3, with 16 nucleotides matching TRBD2. V lost 6 bases, J lost 1 base, and 10 bases stayed unmatched. CDR1 DFQATT and CDR2 SNEGSKA come from the germline V gene (reference sequence). The CDR3 covers 18 residues. Here the CDR3 reads CSAPGTSGGGRGTDTQYF. DNA of the CDR3: TGCAGTGCCCCCGGGACTAGCGGGGGGGGAAGAGGCACAGATACGCAGTATTTT.

The V and J genes are TRBV6-1 and TRBJ2-3; maybe TRBD2 (6 bases). V was pared by 7 bases and J by 1 base, with 15 bases between. CDR3 size: 15 residues. Germline V gene lookup returns CDR1 MNHNS and CDR2 SASEGT. The CDR3 bases are TGTGCCAGCAACACCGGGCGGGGCCGCACAGATACGCAGTATTTT. Protein: CASNTGRGRTDTQYF.

The genes are TRBV12-3 or TRBV12-4 and TRBJ2-1, with D perhaps TRBD2 (6 bases). This CDR3 contains 14 residues. Trimming removed 3 bases from V and 10 bases from J, with 16 bases in between. The CDR3: CASSLGGAGGEQFF. CDR3 sequence (DNA): TGTGCCAGCAGTTTGGGTGGGGCCGGGGGAGAGCAGTTCTTC.

This clonotype has only a few counts. The chain has TRBV29-1 and TRBJ2-7; 8 nucleotides line up with TRBD1. Germline trimming cut 6 bases from V and 4 bases from J; bases unmatched to any gene: 5. The germline V gene encodes CDR1 SQVTM and CDR2 ANQGSEA. The CDR3 has 12 residues. CDR3 bases: TGCAGCGTGAGAGGACAGGGATACGAGCAGTACTTC. Its protein is CSVRGQGYEQYF.

This clonotype was seen only a few times. V gene TRBV29-1 combines with J gene TRBJ2-3, with TRBD2 matching 8 bases. The J segment lost 3 bases and the V segment lost 3 bases, leaving 8 bases of the junction unmatched. This CDR3 comprises 15 residues. CDR1 and CDR2 (germline): SQVTM, ANQGSEA. The CDR3 sequence is CSVESGSGVTDTQYF. The CDR3 bases are TGCAGCGTTGAGTCAGGTAGCGGGGTAACAGATACGCAGTATTTT.

This sequence joins TRBV4-1 and TRBJ2-7; D may be TRBD1 (5 bases). The CDR3 is 16 residues long. Germline loops: CDR1 MGHRA, CDR2 YSYEKL. Between the trimmed V and J ends, which lost 1 base and 3 bases, there was a span of 16 bases. CDR3 in amino acids: CASSQAPGQGDYEQYF. CDR3 DNA sequence: TGCGCCAGCAGCCAAGCGCCCGGGCAGGGCGACTACGAGCAGTACTTC.

This chain joins TRBV20-1 and TRBJ2-3, with no clear D. The CDR3 is 12 residues long. Trimming removed 7 bases at V and 2 bases at J, with 10 bases between. Germline V gene data show CDR1 as DFQATT and CDR2 as SNEGSKA (reference sequence). The CDR3 reads CSVLIPTDTQYF. In DNA form, the CDR3 reads TGCAGTGTTTTGATCCCCACAGATACGCAGTATTTT.